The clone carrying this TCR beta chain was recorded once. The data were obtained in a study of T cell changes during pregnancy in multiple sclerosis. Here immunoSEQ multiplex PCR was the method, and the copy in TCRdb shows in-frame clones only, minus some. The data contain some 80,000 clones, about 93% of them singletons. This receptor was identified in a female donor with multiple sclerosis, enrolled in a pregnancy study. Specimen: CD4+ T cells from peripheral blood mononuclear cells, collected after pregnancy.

CDR3 protein: CAWSGGERGHSRGQPQHF. DNA for the CDR3: TGTGCCTGGAGTGGGGGGGAGAGGGGGCACTCACGGGGTCAGCCCCAGCATTTT. The V call is TRBV30, the J call TRBJ1-5; 7 positions agree with TRBD1. Germline V gene data show CDR1 as GTSNPN and CDR2 as SVGIG (reference sequence). This CDR3 region has 18 residues. Unmatched junction bases numbered 18, after V lost 1 base and J lost 6 bases.